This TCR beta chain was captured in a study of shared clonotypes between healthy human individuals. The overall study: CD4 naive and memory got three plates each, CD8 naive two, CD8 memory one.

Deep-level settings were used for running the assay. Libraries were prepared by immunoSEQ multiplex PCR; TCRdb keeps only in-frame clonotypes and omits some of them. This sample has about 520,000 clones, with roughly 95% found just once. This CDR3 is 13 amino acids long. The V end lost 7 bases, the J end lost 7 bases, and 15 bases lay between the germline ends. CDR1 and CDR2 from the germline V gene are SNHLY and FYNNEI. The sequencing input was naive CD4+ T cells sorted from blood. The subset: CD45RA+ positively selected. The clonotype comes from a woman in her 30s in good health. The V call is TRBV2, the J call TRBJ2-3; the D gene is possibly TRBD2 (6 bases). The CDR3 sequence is CASIPTGVYTQYF. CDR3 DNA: TGTGCCAGCATCCCTACGGGAGTTTATACGCAGTATTTT.